This T cell receptor (beta chain) was sequenced for a study of cytomegalovirus exposure and HLA in healthy donors. The wider study: The use of the same platform for the 95 to 150 validation repertoires and the roughly 700 first-cohort repertoires was reported by a later analysis.

Clones were sequenced by immunoSEQ multiplex PCR, and TCRdb holds only the in-frame ones, with some missing. Counted here are hundreds of thousands of clones, roughly 91% occurring once; the ten biggest clones make up about 2%. Germline V gene data show CDR1 as SGHDN and CDR2 as FVKESK. CDR3 size: 13 residues. Trimming removed 10 bases from V and 2 bases from J; junction bases left unmatched: 8. What was sequenced was PBMCs. The chain recombines TRBV14 with TRBJ2-7; TRBD1 matches at 7 bases. This clonotype was sampled from a woman aged 18-35 years in good health and CMV-seropositive. The DNA of the CDR3 is TGTGCCAACCGGGTTAGGGGGCCCTACGAGCAGTACTTC. It codes for CANRVRGPYEQYF.